The entry that follows covers one T cell receptor beta chain sequence. Its specificity is unknown. This entry belongs to a study of radiotherapy plus CTLA-4 blockade in lung cancer. Germline-derived CDR1 and CDR2 are LGHNA and YSLEER. V dropped 4 bases and J dropped 9 bases, with 10 bases sitting between them. CDR3 length: 12 amino acids. General study results and limits: After treatment with radiotherapy plus ipilimumab, TCR clones that came from the tumor expanded in blood. The authors reported that early blood T cell clone dynamics, with interferon-beta, best predicted response.

Sequencing was performed with immunoSEQ multiplex PCR; in TCRdb, only in-frame clones are kept and a portion is missing. The top ten clones hold roughly 4.7% of a sample with some 33,000 clones, over 60% of them seen once. The specimen comprised peripheral blood, sampled from a patient treated with radiotherapy plus ipilimumab. The genes are TRBV4-3 and TRBJ2-1; no definite D call. The clonotype comes from a human donor with non-small cell lung cancer whose response to radiotherapy plus ipilimumab could not be evaluated. The CDR3 bases are TGCGCCAGCAGCCTCGGTTCGGGTGAGCAGTTCTTC. Translating gives CASSLGSGEQFF.